This is a list of T cell receptor beta chains from one sample in a study of cytomegalovirus exposure and HLA in healthy donors. Clones were read by immunoSEQ multiplex PCR, and TCRdb kept only the in-frame ones, dropping some. The table has about 84,000 clones, around 66% seen once; the top ten hold 15%. Sequencing was carried out using PBMCs. Every receptor here comes from a woman in her forties in good health and CMV-seropositive. Each CDR3 is given with its conserved first and last residue. A D gene is named only where the DNA matches it firmly. Clone size appears in some rows only: once, few, many, or a class for an expanded clone.

cdr3_nt cdr3_aa d_call j_call v_call clone_size cdr3_length
TGTGCCAGTAGCATGTCTACAGGGATCATGAACACTGAAGCTTTCTTT CASSMSTGIMNTEAFF . TRBJ1-1 TRBV19 few 16
TGTGCCAGCAGCTTAGGGAGGTCAGCGGGTGGTTTATCCTACGAGCAGTACTTC CASSLGRSAGGLSYEQYF . TRBJ2-7 TRBV7-9 . 18
TGTGCCAGCAGCTCTGCCGATCTCGGCGAGCAGTACTTC CASSSADLGEQYF . TRBJ2-7 TRBV11-3 few 13
TGTGCCAGCAGTTACTCGAAGACAGGGGGCCACGAGCAGTACTTC CASSYSKTGGHEQYF TRBD1 TRBJ2-7 TRBV6-5 few 15
TGTGCCAGCAGCTTAGAGGCGGGGCCCACAGATACGCAGTATTTT CASSLEAGPTDTQYF . TRBJ2-3 TRBV7-2 few 15
TGTGCCAGCACCGAACGGGGAGGTTTTAGCAATCAGCCCCAGCATTTT CASTERGGFSNQPQHF . TRBJ1-5 TRBV7-8 . 16
TGTGCCAGTAGTATAATGGCGGGAGATCTGGGCGAGCAGTACTTC CASSIMAGDLGEQYF TRBD2 TRBJ2-7 TRBV19 . 15
TGTGCCAGCAGCTTGGCATTGGACAGGGGGTATCCTAATGAAAAACTGTTTTTT CASSLALDRGYPNEKLFF TRBD1 TRBJ1-4 TRBV5-6 . 18
TGTGCCAGCAGTTACCGGGACTCGCCGCACGAGCAGTACTTC CASSYRDSPHEQYF . TRBJ2-7 TRBV6-5 . 14
TGTGCCAGCAGCTCGGGACTAGTAACCGGGGGGCTGTTTTTT CASSSGLVTGGLFF TRBD2 TRBJ2-2 TRBV7-3 . 14
TGTGCCAGCACCCTACAGGGTCTGACTGAAGCTTTCTTT CASTLQGLTEAFF . TRBJ1-1 TRBV6-1 . 13
TGTGCCAGCAGCTTAACAGGGGGCAACTACGAGCAGTACTTC CASSLTGGNYEQYF TRBD1 TRBJ2-7 TRBV5-8 . 14
TGTGCCAGCAGCTTGGACGGAGGATTCACAGATACGCAGTATTTT CASSLDGGFTDTQYF . TRBJ2-3 TRBV5-8 . 15
TGTGCCAGCAGCGTAGGGAGCTCTGGGGCCAACGTCCTGACTTTC CASSVGSSGANVLTF . TRBJ2-6 TRBV9 . 15
TGTGCCAGCAGCCCCCGACTAGCGGGAGGTGATACGCAGTATTTT CASSPRLAGGDTQYF TRBD2 TRBJ2-3 TRBV13 few 15
TGTGCCAGCAGTTTACAGGATTCCTATGGCTACACCTTC CASSLQDSYGYTF . TRBJ1-2 TRBV27 . 13
TGTGCCAGCAGTGCCTCGCACAGGGGAGAGGGGTCAGCTTTCTTT CASSASHRGEGSAFF TRBD1 TRBJ1-1 TRBV6-6 . 15
TGTGCCAGCAGCTTGTTGCCCTACGAGCAGTACTTC CASSLLPYEQYF . TRBJ2-7 TRBV5-6 . 12
TGTGCCAGCAGTTACACAGGTTATGGCTACACCTTC CASSYTGYGYTF . TRBJ1-2 TRBV6-5 . 12
TGTGCCAGCAGTTTTATGGGCCCGCAGTACTTC CASSFMGPQYF . TRBJ2-7 TRBV28 . 11
TGTGCCAGCAGTTCATTACAGGGGGCAATTTCCACCGGGGAGCTGTTTTTT CASSSLQGAISTGELFF TRBD1 TRBJ2-2 TRBV27 . 17
TGTGCCAGCTTCGGAGGGTACGAGCAGTACTTC CASFGGYEQYF . TRBJ2-7 TRBV28 . 11
TGCGCCAGCAGCCCCGGGAAAGCGGTCTACAATGAGCAGTTCTTC CASSPGKAVYNEQFF . TRBJ2-1 TRBV4-1 . 15
TGTGCCAGCTCAGGACGGGACAGAAGCTACGAGCAGTACTTC CASSGRDRSYEQYF TRBD1 TRBJ2-7 TRBV18 . 14
TGTGCCAGCAGGAGGTCCAGGGACAGGGGTGACGAGCAGTACTTC CASRRSRDRGDEQYF TRBD1 TRBJ2-7 TRBV2 few 15
TGCAGCGCCCCAGGGGCTCACTTATCTGGAAACACCATATATTTT CSAPGAHLSGNTIYF . TRBJ1-3 TRBV29-1 . 15
TGTGCCAGCAGCTCCCTTCTCTACGAGCAGTACTTC CASSSLLYEQYF . TRBJ2-7 TRBV7-2 . 12
TGTGCCAGGCGGATTACAGGGGGTGCTTACAATGAGCAGTTCTTC CARRITGGAYNEQFF TRBD1 TRBJ2-1 TRBV6-5 . 15
TGTGCCAGCAGCTTCTATACAGGGAACTCCTACAATGAGCAGTTCTTC CASSFYTGNSYNEQFF . TRBJ2-1 TRBV7-9 . 16
TGTGCCAGCACCTTAGAGCGCCCATCGAGCACAGGGCAAACCCAGTACTTC CASTLERPSSTGQTQYF . TRBJ2-5 TRBV7-2 . 17
TGCGCCAGCAGCTTGGGATTAGCGGGTGTCGGGGTCAATGAGCAGTTCTTC CASSLGLAGVGVNEQFF TRBD2 TRBJ2-1 TRBV5-1 . 17
TGTGCCAGCAGCCAAGACCGCAGGGGGCCTCAGCCCCAGCATTTT CASSQDRRGPQPQHF TRBD1 TRBJ1-5 TRBV4-2 few 15
TGTGCCAGCAGCTTCCTAGCAGCCGGGGAGCTGTTTTTT CASSFLAAGELFF . TRBJ2-2 TRBV7-6 . 13
TGCGCCAGCAGCCAAGGGACAGGACCTTATGGCTACACCTTC CASSQGTGPYGYTF TRBD1 TRBJ1-2 TRBV4-3 . 14
TGCGCCAGCAGCCAAGCGGGCGGGAGATCAGGTTGGCGCGATACGCAGTATTTT CASSQAGGRSGWRDTQYF TRBD2 TRBJ2-3 TRBV4-1 once 18
TGTGCCTGGGAGGGACAGGGAGGCAATCAGCCCCAGCATTTT CAWEGQGGNQPQHF TRBD1 TRBJ1-5 TRBV30 . 14
TGTGCCAGCAGCCCCTCGCGGGACTACCAAGAGACCCAGTACTTC CASSPSRDYQETQYF . TRBJ2-5 TRBV6-5 few 15
TGTGCCAGTAGTATTGTGAGCCAGGGGGCCACTGAAGCTTTCTTT CASSIVSQGATEAFF TRBD1 TRBJ1-1 TRBV19 once 15
TGCGCCAGCAGCTTGAATGGGGAGGGTTACAATGAGCAGTTCTTC CASSLNGEGYNEQFF TRBD2 TRBJ2-1 TRBV5-1 . 15
TGCGCCAGTAGAGGAACAGGGAACACCGGGGAGCTGTTTTTT CASRGTGNTGELFF . TRBJ2-2 TRBV5-1 . 14
TGTGCCACCAGCAGAGATAGGAACAGGGGGCAAGAGACCCAGTACTTC CATSRDRNRGQETQYF TRBD1 TRBJ2-5 TRBV15 few 16
TGTGCCAGCAGCCAAGTGATTTTTTCCCGGACAACTGGAAACACCATATATTTT CASSQVIFSRTTGNTIYF . TRBJ1-3 TRBV14 few 18
TGTGCCAGCAGCCAAGAGAGACTCTCTTCGCAGTTCTTC CASSQERLSSQFF . TRBJ2-1 TRBV14 . 13
TGTGCCAGCAGGAGACAAATGACTGAAGCTTTCTTT CASRRQMTEAFF . TRBJ1-1 TRBV6-1 few 12
TGCGCCAGCAGCTCAGGGTCAAGGGGGTGGGAGACCCAGTACTTC CASSSGSRGWETQYF . TRBJ2-5 TRBV5-1 . 15
TGTGCCAGCAGTGTGACAGGGAGATTCTCCGGGGAGCTGTTTTTT CASSVTGRFSGELFF TRBD1 TRBJ2-2 TRBV5-4 . 15
TGTGCCAGCAGTTTAGGATTCCGGAGTTCCTACAATGAGCAGTTCTTC CASSLGFRSSYNEQFF . TRBJ2-1 TRBV28 . 16
TGCGCCAGCAGTCAATATTCGGACAGGTACACTGAAGCTTTCTTT CASSQYSDRYTEAFF TRBD1 TRBJ1-1 TRBV23-1 . 15
TGCAGCGTCGATGGGGGGAGCGCCACTGAAGCTTTCTTT CSVDGGSATEAFF . TRBJ1-1 TRBV29-1 . 13
TGTGCCTGGAGTGTACCCGGGACTAGCGGGCGAGAGACCCAGTACTTC CAWSVPGTSGRETQYF TRBD2 TRBJ2-5 TRBV30 . 16
TGTGCCAGCAGCGCGGGACACACGAACACTGAAGCTTTCTTT CASSAGHTNTEAFF . TRBJ1-1 TRBV9 . 14
TGTGCCAGCAGTAAACAGGGGTGGAACACTGAAGCTTTCTTT CASSKQGWNTEAFF TRBD1 TRBJ1-1 TRBV6-1 few 14
TGTGCCGTGTGGTCCGACGGGAGGGGAACCTACGAGCAGTACTTC CAVWSDGRGTYEQYF TRBD2 TRBJ2-7 TRBV10-3 few 15
TGTGCCAGCAGCCAAGATCAGGTCATGAACACTGAAGCTTTCTTT CASSQDQVMNTEAFF . TRBJ1-1 TRBV4-2 . 15